The clone carrying this TCR beta chain has only one observation. The source of the sample is a study of OX40 agonist ivuxolimab in advanced cancers. On the study more broadly: Patients in the trial were receiving intravenous ivuxolimab every 2 weeks, at doses of 0.01 to 10 mg/kg. Anti-PD-1, anti-PD-L1 or anti-CTLA-4 therapy given earlier was allowed, and over 35% had some.

Sequencing was performed with immunoSEQ multiplex PCR; in TCRdb, only in-frame clones are kept and a portion is missing. The data contain around 80,000 clones, 92% of them singletons. With 5 bases removed from V and 4 bases from J, the gap between germline ends came to 15 bases. Germline V lookup: CDR1 MNHEY, CDR2 SMNVEV (reference sequence). The CDR3 contains 16 residues. This material consisted of CD4+ or CD8+ T cells sorted from blood, taken in a trial of the OX40 agonist ivuxolimab. V usage is TRBV27 and J usage is TRBJ2-6; TRBD2 might be the D (5 bases). This TCR came from an adult with an advanced solid tumor such as melanoma, head and neck, liver or kidney cancer. The CDR3 DNA sequence: TGTGCCAGCAGTCCCATGGGCTGGGAGGGGGCCAACGTCCTGACTTTC. Its protein is CASSPMGWEGANVLTF.